This record looks at one T cell receptor beta chain sequence and its context. The CDR3 spans 16 residues. CDR1 KGHSH and CDR2 LQKENI come from the germline V gene. The V and J ends lost 5 bases and 5 bases respectively, with 22 bases between them. The sample originates from a study of blood T cell repertoires in COVID-19. Clinical history reported by participants formed the basis on which cohorts were assigned. Profiling relied on immunoSEQ multiplex PCR, and the TCRdb table lists in-frame clones only, not all of them. Of under 200,000 clones listed, about 91% are singletons. Specimen: PBMCs or T cells enriched from blood (not recorded which). This TCR was recovered from a woman between 18 and 29 years old who had recovered from COVID-19. The gene calls are TRBV18 and TRBJ2-7; a possible D gene is TRBD1 (6 bases). The CDR3 nucleotides are TGTGCCAGCTCAGCAGGTCCCGGGACAAGGGAGAACGAGCAGTACTTC. Its protein product is CASSAGPGTRENEQYF.